This T cell receptor beta chain was obtained from a study of regulatory T cells in long-lasting Graves disease. Construction of TCR beta libraries relied on iRepertoire HTBI primers and on Arm-PCR targeting CDR3 regions. TCRdb passed the multiplex PCR reads through MiXCR, listing each CDR3 protein once. Of 300,000 to 400,000 distinct CDR3 sequences in the sample, 15% to 20% were seen once. Findings of the study overall: There was favoring of TRBV28, TRBJ1-2 and TRBJ2-5 in persistent disease. Having only a small sample size may have limited accuracy.

This sample's time point: persistent/refractory GD, antithyroid drugs over 5 years with positive TRAb. The TCR library was made from RNA extracted from PBMCs. In this sample, this clonotype turned up many times. What it recognizes is unknown. Germline V CDR1 and CDR2: SGHTA, FQGNSA. The CDR3 totals 13 residues. V was cut by 3 bases and J by 2 bases, with 8 bases left in between. The chain joins TRBV7-2 to TRBJ2-7, with a weak D call TRBD2 (6 bases). The origin of this receptor is a female donor with Graves disease. Here the sequenced sample was peripheral blood mononuclear cells (PBMCs), taken when the disease was refractory, from a patient treated with antithyroid drugs. The CDR3 spells CASSLGEAYEQYF. The CDR3 DNA reads TGTGCCAGCAGCTTGGGGGAGGCCTACGAGCAGTACTTC.